This TCR beta chain was sequenced for a study of cytomegalovirus exposure and HLA in healthy donors (dated by TCRdb to 2017 to 2019). Study-wide context: In an earlier analysis of fewer than 750 of the donors, 276 Gb of sequence data and 90 million to 120 million unique TCR beta sequences from 150 million to 200 million T cells were reported. An early release that covered 500 to 800 HLA-typed donors contained approximately 300 gigabases of sequencing data and 75 million to 100 million unique TCR sequences. Among the approximately 430 genotyped donors, approximately 77% belonged to the genetic ancestry cluster associated with self-reported Caucasian donors. The study aimed to test whether cataloging public T cell receptors could reveal signatures of past pathogen exposure. The study used immunosequencing to profile the T cell repertoires of 666 subjects and linked those repertoires to cytomegalovirus serostatus. Along with the approximately 650-subject first cohort, a separate validation cohort of over 90 different subjects was used. To predict cytomegalovirus infection status, the study brought together high-throughput TCR immunosequencing, statistical association of individual TCRs with disease status, and machine learning. A later analysis re-analyzed previously published TCR beta repertoires from 500 to 700 donors and added high-resolution HLA genotyping to study TCR occurrence patterns. In the later analysis, no new phenotypic data were used to find candidate immune exposures; instead, reliance was placed on TCR beta sequences and their occurrence across donors. In an earlier analysis of several hundred of the donors, high-throughput TCR beta sequencing was used to judge whether each TCR beta V gene segment behaved as functional or pseudogenic. Donor age, sex, ethnicity and CMV serostatus were compiled together with the repertoire data. A later genetic analysis used genome-wide SNP genotypes for about three fifths of the roughly 700 donors, treating that subset as a discovery cohort. Every repertoire in the discovery cohort had been generated on one and the same sequencing platform. HLA typing included class I and class II loci at four-digit resolution. Typing coverage differed by locus: A, B, C, DRB1 and DQB1 were typed in about 620-640 donors, DQA1 in around 500, DPA1 in some 600, and DPB1 in roughly 470. Several DR-DQ haplotypes were treated as single units for association and clustering because of strong linkage in the cohort. Among over 350 genotyped donors of the cohort, an average of roughly 240,000 unique TCR beta nucleotide sequences were sequenced per donor, around 18% of them non-productive. What the authors observed across the whole study: Correlated functional status among segregating V segments might reflect linkage disequilibrium, but an unknown experimental factor could not be ruled out. This cohort had only TCR beta chains sequenced, and the lack of alpha or paired-chain data limited which features could be detected. In vitro tests confirmed that a few of the cytomegalovirus-associated TCR beta chains recognize cytomegalovirus antigens. The classifier was reported to diagnose cytomegalovirus status with high specificity and sensitivity in both the original cohort and the validation cohort. HLA typing was unavailable for some donors at each locus, so association tests used only the typed subset. CMV serostatus was the only immune exposure information available for the cohort. A cluster of highly shared sequence variants was judged likely to represent a technical artifact of the sequencing pipeline. Compared with the roughly 670-donor mean, donors in an Asian-associated ancestry cluster had fewer N-insertions in productive TCRs, according to a later genetic analysis. Because counts were too low, roughly 17 rarely observed V segments, including chromosome 9 orphons, were left out of the earlier analysis of a few hundred of the donors. Some IMGT-functional V segments, including TRBV6-2 and TRBV6-3, could not be told apart with the 87-base-pair reads, so those segments were excluded. At a false discovery rate of 0.05, a later analysis linked 15,000 to 20,000 TCR beta sequences to specific HLA alleles. An association between a missense DCLRE1C variant and V-gene and J-gene trimming of TCR beta chains was found in a later genetic analysis and replicated in an independent cohort. Roughly uniform sequencing depth across donors was assumed in presence/absence analyses, although this assumption may not hold. A later analysis reported that several top co-occurrence clusters appeared linked to parvovirus B19, influenza, CMV and Epstein-Barr virus. The study gave a list of 150 to 200 TCR beta chains associated with cytomegalovirus. In a later analysis, most CMV-associated TCR beta chains were found to appear HLA-restricted, with HLA associations seemingly driven largely by CMV exposure. In a later analysis, TCR association rates were found to vary across HLA loci, with the most associated TCRs seen for DRB1 alleles and the fewest for HLA-C alleles. In a later analysis, HLA-associated TCR beta chains were found to be more clonally expanded and to have lower generation probabilities than equally common non-associated chains. According to the authors, the approach could potentially be generalized to other disease states and immunological phenotypes. A further reported finding was that TCR beta sequences accurately predicted the HLA-A and HLA-B alleles for most subjects in the first cohort. While some public TCRs were present in many individuals, most TCR sequences turned up only very rarely across donors. When HLA alleles, especially DR and DQ, strongly co-occurred, attributing TCR associations to individual alleles was difficult. In an earlier analysis of under 600 of the donors, most TCR beta V segments were observed in productive rearrangements about 87% or about 30% of the time, broadly matching IMGT annotations.

Concerning this clone itself: Its antigen is unknown. Base quality data are lacking; no much larger clone is found one base away.

The CDR3 contains 17 residues, cysteine and phenylalanine counted. Of the read, only the CDR3 DNA is kept; its 51 bases are in frame from base 1. Via the germline V gene, CDR1 is LGHNA and CDR2 YSLEER. The germline V and J ends show losses of 4 bases and 1 base respectively, and no gene match explains 10 bases of the junction. The cohort comprised some 680 healthy bone marrow donors. At the time of sampling, all cohort members were nominally healthy, though unrecorded immune exposures were likely present. The donor tested CMV seronegative and was one of the 352 seronegative cohort members. Every donor gave a peripheral blood sample, and the peripheral blood mononuclear cells from that sample were used for TCR beta sequencing. The Qiagen DNeasy Blood Extraction Kit was used to extract genomic DNA from the blood cell samples. Libraries were built with the immunoSEQ multiplex PCR assay. For the multiplex PCR, a mixture combining 60 forward primers for TCR Vbeta segments and 13 reverse primers for TCR Jbeta segments was used. A multiplex PCR assay on genomic DNA amplified the CDR3 region of rearranged TCR beta genes. The amplified TCR beta libraries were sequenced on the Illumina HiSeq System as 87-base-pair reads. Per the source publication's procedure: A later analysis counted 65 million to 90 million unique TCR beta chains across the 666 repertoires, and around 12 million of these chains were shared by at least two donors. Raw reads were error-corrected and collapsed into unique sequences by a nearest-neighbor algorithm in which closely related sequences were merged to remove PCR and sequencing errors. CDR3 sequences were aligned to IMGT reference sequences to assign V, D and J gene segments. Each retained sequence needed at least a six-nucleotide match to both a V gene segment and a J gene segment. Rearrangements were classified as productive when the CDR3 lacked stop codons and remained in frame with V and J, and all other rearrangements were classified as non-productive. CDR3 was defined by IMGT convention, running from the second conserved V-encoded cysteine to the conserved J-encoded phenylalanine. The earlier analysis of about 640 of the donors excluded any sequence lacking an unambiguous match to a single V gene segment. In an earlier analysis of 500 to 750 of the donors, V segments were called functional above 56.7% productive rearrangements and were called segregating when the between-donor standard deviation exceeded 5%. A statistical classification framework was developed to diagnose cytomegalovirus status using the catalog of TCR beta chain sequences. In a later analysis, V and J genes were assigned by comparing TCR nucleotide sequences against IMGT/GENE-DB human TR gene sequences. The TCRdist pipeline was used in a later analysis to assign CDR3 sequences and most-parsimonious VDJ recombination scenarios. In a later analysis, each TCR beta chain was defined by its CDR3 amino acid sequence together with its V-gene family, and reads without a unique V-gene family were excluded. To address suspected cross-contamination and a sequencing artifact, a later analysis removed 592 highly shared, low-generation-probability nucleotide sequences. A later analysis calculated a clonal expansion index for each public chain from normalized within-repertoire ranks of inferred template counts. In a later analysis, generation probabilities were computed with a VDJ recombination model fitted to out-of-frame rearrangements, and the resulting probabilities were checked against IGoR. In a later analysis, hypergeometric tests were used to score TCR-TCR, TCR-HLA and TCR-CMV co-occurrence, with a repertoire-size bias correction applied to TCR pairs. In a later analysis, false discovery rates were estimated by permuting HLA or CMV assignments 20 times. In a later analysis, co-occurring TCRs were grouped with DBSCAN, and TCRdist sequence similarity was added when clustering was performed within HLA-allele-positive subsets. Repertoires with fewer than 30,000 or more than 120,000 public chains were left out of co-occurrence clustering, as were about five repertoires with anomalous nucleotide sharing. TCRdb's version of the immuneACCESS table is confined to in-frame rearrangements and falls short of the full clone set. An unresolved V gene accounts for under half of the shortfall where checked; the remainder is of unknown origin. V, J and clone size are those of that table, while D and trimming were read from the DNA. This sample has approximately 160,000 clones in its table, and 75% to 85% of those were observed once. The biggest ten clones account for 0.6% to 0.95% of the sample.

The receptor chain draws on TRBV4-3 and TRBJ1-2; 9 junctional bases match TRBD1. This receptor was identified in a female donor in good health and CMV-seronegative. Source material: PBMCs. The sequenced DNA is TGCGCCAGCAGCCCCCATAGGACAGGGGCCGATAACTATGGCTACACCTTC. Its protein product is CASSPHRTGADNYGYTF.